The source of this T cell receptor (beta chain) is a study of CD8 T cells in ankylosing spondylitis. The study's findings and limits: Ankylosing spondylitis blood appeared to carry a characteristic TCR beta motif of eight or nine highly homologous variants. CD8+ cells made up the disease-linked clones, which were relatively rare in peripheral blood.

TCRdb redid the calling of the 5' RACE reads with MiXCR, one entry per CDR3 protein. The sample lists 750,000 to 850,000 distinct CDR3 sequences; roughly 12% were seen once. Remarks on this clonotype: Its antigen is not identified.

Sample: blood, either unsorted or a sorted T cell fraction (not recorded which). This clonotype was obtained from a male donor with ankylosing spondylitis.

The CDR3 sequence is CANGGGRGADTQYF. The CDR3, as DNA: TGTGCCAACGGGGGGGGGCGCGGGGCAGATACGCAGTATTTT. This chain links TRBV2 with TRBJ2-3; 8 bases map to TRBD2. CDR3 length: 14 residues. Germline CDR1 reads SNHLY; CDR2 reads FYNNEI. Trimming removed 10 bases from V and 4 bases from J; junction bases left unmatched: 10.